The next 13 T cell receptor beta chains were all read from a single sample in a study of T cell responses to AZD1222 COVID-19 vaccine. Assay used: immunoSEQ multiplex PCR; TCRdb lists only in-frame clones, some missing. The sample lists about 270,000 clones, 90% to 95% seen once, with 0.5% to 0.7% in the top ten. Sequences were derived from peripheral blood, sampled 28 days after the second AZD1222 dose. Receptors originate from an adult who received the AZD1222 COVID-19 vaccine.

This clone is a singleton in its sample. The chain employs TRBV5-1 and TRBJ2-3; the D gene is possibly TRBD1 (6 bases). Germline CDR1 SGHRS, CDR2 YFSETQ. The CDR3 is 14 amino acids. V was trimmed by 4 bases and J by 6 bases, leaving 15 bases between them. In nucleotides, the CDR3 is TGCGCCAGCAGCCGGAACAGGGCGGAGGATACGCAGTATTTT. It is translated as CASSRNRAEDTQYF.

Only one count was recorded for this clone. The chain links TRBV4-1 to TRBJ1-5, with D perhaps TRBD1 (5 bases). This CDR3 contains 16 residues. The V end was cut by 0 bases, the J end by 7 bases, with 16 bases between. Germline loops: CDR1 MGHRA, CDR2 YSYEKL. CDR3 sequence reads: CASSQEGDRLGQPQHF. CDR3 in DNA: TGCGCCAGCAGCCAAGAGGGCGACAGATTGGGGCAGCCCCAGCATTTT.

This chain uses TRBV15 with TRBJ2-7; the D gene is possibly TRBD2 (5 bases). The CDR3 sequence is 13 residues long. V dropped 5 bases and J dropped 2 bases, with 10 bases sitting between them. Germline V gene data show CDR1 as LNHNV and CDR2 as YYDKDF (reference sequence). The CDR3 DNA is TGTGCCACCAGCCCCCGGACTGCCTACGAGCAGTACTTC. This translates into CATSPRTAYEQYF.

The V gene is TRBV5-5, the J gene TRBJ1-4; D is unresolved. Germline V gives CDR1 SGHKS, CDR2 YYEKEE (reference sequence). Trimming cost V 2 bases and J 4 bases, with 6 bases left between them. CDR3 length: 13 residues. The CDR3 DNA reads as TGTGCCAGCAGCTTAGACGATAATGAAAAACTGTTTTTT. Protein product: CASSLDDNEKLFF. Drawing the rest from reference TRBV5-5 and TRBJ1-4, the complete variable domain is DAGVTQSPTHLIKTRGQQVTLRCSPISGHKSVSWYQQVLGQGPQFIFQYYEKEERGRGNFPDRFSARQFPNYSSELNVNALLLGDSALYLCASSLDDNEKLFFGSGTQLSVL.

This chain's CDR3 is CASSLAQRVFF. As DNA, the CDR3 is TGTGCCAGCAGTTTAGCGCAAAGGGTGTTTTTT. The gene calls are TRBV12-3 or TRBV12-4 and TRBJ1-4; D remains ambiguous. The CDR3 loop spans 11 amino acids. The V and J ends lost 0 bases and 15 bases respectively, with 8 bases between them.

The chain recombines TRBV6-5 with TRBJ2-2; D tentatively fits TRBD1 or TRBD2 (5 bases each). Germline V gene data show CDR1 as MNHEY and CDR2 as SVGAGI. The CDR3 has 16 residues. V was trimmed by 2 bases and J by 0 bases, leaving 10 bases between them. CDR3 residues: CASSYPGTANTGELFF. Written as DNA, the CDR3 is TGTGCCAGCAGTTACCCCGGGACCGCGAACACCGGGGAGCTGTTTTTT.

The chain is built from TRBV30 and TRBJ1-1; 8 bases map to TRBD1. CDR1 and CDR2 (germline): GTSNPN, SVGIG (reference sequence). J was trimmed by 5 bases and V by 5 bases; bases with no gene match: 4. The CDR3 has 12 amino acids. Written as DNA, the CDR3 is TGTGCCTGGGGGACAGGAGGGACTGAAGCTTTCTTT. Protein product: CAWGTGGTEAFF.

This chain uses TRBV4-1 with TRBJ2-7; 7 positions match TRBD2. The CDR3 has 16 amino acids. Germline loops: CDR1 MGHRA, CDR2 YSYEKL. Germline trimming cut 2 bases from V and 3 bases from J; bases unmatched to any gene: 10. The CDR3 region has the DNA TGCGCCAGCAGCCAACAACGAGGGGCTAGCGGCTACGAGCAGTACTTC. Translated: CASSQQRGASGYEQYF.

The V and J genes are TRBV28 and TRBJ2-7; D not certain. This CDR3 is 13 amino acids long. Germline CDR1 reads MDHEN; CDR2 reads SYDVKM. V was clipped by 2 bases and J by 3 bases, with 8 bases between them. CDR3 sequence: CASSLGRNYEQYF. CDR3 in DNA: TGTGCCAGCAGTTTAGGCAGGAACTACGAGCAGTACTTC.

The V gene is TRBV2, the J gene TRBJ2-3; D unresolved. CDR1 is SNHLY, CDR2 FYNNEI, per germline. The length of the CDR3 is 11 residues. The V gene lost 7 bases and the J gene lost 5 bases, with 7 bases spanning the gap. The CDR3 DNA follows: TGTGCCAGCAAGGGCCAAGATACGCAGTATTTT. Translated: CASKGQDTQYF.

V and J are TRBV7-9 and TRBJ2-7; 9 bases match TRBD1. V shed 4 bases, J shed 7 bases, and the junction held 8 bases outside the gene matches. Germline CDR1 is SEHNR and CDR2 is FQNEAQ (reference sequence). The CDR3 sequence is 14 residues long. The CDR3: CASSSDRGLWEQYF. The DNA for the CDR3 is TGTGCCAGCAGCTCGGACAGGGGTCTTTGGGAGCAGTACTTC.

The chain uses TRBV5-4 and TRBJ2-5; maybe TRBD2 (6 bases). V was shortened by 4 bases and J by 4 bases, with 14 bases between the two germline ends. This CDR3 has 14 amino acids. Looked up from germline, CDR1 is SGHNT and CDR2 is YYREEE (reference sequence). CDR3 region: CASSPPSESETQYF. The CDR3 DNA is TGTGCCAGCAGCCCGCCTAGCGAGTCAGAGACCCAGTACTTC.

The chain's CDR3 is CASGTSGRDNEQFF. Written as DNA, the CDR3 is TGTGCCAGCGGGACTAGCGGGAGGGACAATGAGCAGTTCTTC. V gene TRBV7-8 combines with J gene TRBJ2-1; TRBD2 matches at 16 bases. V lost 8 bases, J lost 5 bases, and 0 bases stayed unmatched. The CDR3 sequence is 14 residues long. Germline assignment: CDR1 SGHVS and CDR2 FQNEAQ.